What follows are 12 T cell receptor beta chains derived from one specimen sequenced in a study of shared clonotypes between healthy human individuals. Using immunoSEQ multiplex PCR, the repertoire was profiled, and TCRdb retains in-frame clones only, with some absent. This table holds millions of clones, 85% to 95% found once. Material: naive CD4+ T cells sorted from blood. Subset denoted: CD45RA+ positively selected. Receptor source: a young man in good health.

The genes are TRBV4-2 and TRBJ1-4; D possibly corresponds to TRBD1 (5 bases). V gave up 4 bases and J gave up 2 bases, with 11 bases separating them. CDR1 is LGHNA and CDR2 is YNFKEQ in the germline V gene. The CDR3 has 15 residues. This CDR3 reads CASSRKGFTNEKLFF. The CDR3 coding sequence is TGTGCCAGCAGCCGTAAGGGGTTCACTAATGAAAAACTGTTTTTT.

The V call is TRBV7-9, the J call TRBJ2-1; perhaps TRBD2 as D (6 bases). This CDR3 has 17 residues. Germline CDR1 and CDR2: SEHNR and FQNEAQ (reference sequence). Trimming removed 3 bases at V and 9 bases at J, with 24 bases between. The CDR3 loop reads CASSFIRTTTKVGEQFF. DNA of the CDR3: TGTGCCAGCAGCTTCATTCGGACTACAACTAAGGTTGGTGAGCAGTTCTTC.

In the case of this clone: Additional DNA sequences in this sample encode the identical CDR3. The chain carries TRBV6-5 and TRBJ2-7; TRBD2 aligns across 14 bases. In germline, CDR1 is MNHEY, CDR2 SVGAGI. CDR3 length: 15 amino acids. V dropped 2 bases and J dropped 3; count of bases not matched to a gene: 0. The DNA for the CDR3 is TGTGCCAGCAGTTACGGGACTAGCGGGGGCTACGAGCAGTACTTC. This translates into CASSYGTSGGYEQYF.

V is TRBV4-3 and J is TRBJ2-5, with 9 nucleotides matching TRBD2. V shed 1 base, J shed 7 bases, and the junction held 4 bases outside the gene matches. The CDR3 totals 14 residues. Germline V gene lookup returns CDR1 LGHNA and CDR2 YSLEER. The CDR3 reads CASSQVAGDRTQYF. In DNA, the CDR3 is TGCGCCAGCAGCCAAGTAGCGGGAGACAGGACCCAGTACTTC.

The genes are TRBV19 and TRBJ1-6; D is possibly TRBD1 (5 bases). Germline CDR1 is LNHDA and CDR2 is SQIVND (reference sequence). CDR3 length equals 16 residues. V shed 0 bases and J shed 10 bases, with 16 bases lying between them. CDR3 amino acids: CASSIDLWGGSSPLHF. DNA of the CDR3: TGTGCCAGTAGTATAGATCTATGGGGCGGGTCCTCACCCCTCCACTTT.

The count of this clone is one. The chain's CDR3 is CASSPDPGGRQETQYF. As DNA, the CDR3 is TGTGCCAGCAGCCCGGACCCCGGAGGGAGACAAGAGACCCAGTACTTC. The V and J genes are TRBV5-6 and TRBJ2-5; the D gene is possibly TRBD2 (6 bases). CDR1 and CDR2 from the germline V gene are SGHDT and YYEEEE. CDR3 size: 16 residues. V gave up 4 bases and J gave up 2 bases, with 18 bases separating them.

This chain joins TRBV9 and TRBJ1-3; unclear D gene. V lost 3 bases and J lost 1, with 8 bases in between. The germline CDR1 and CDR2 sequences are SGDLS and YYNGEE. The CDR3 contains 14 residues. CDR3 sequence reads: CASSATRSGNTIYF. CDR3 DNA: TGTGCCAGCAGCGCAACCAGGTCTGGAAACACCATATATTTT.

This sequence joins TRBV2 and TRBJ2-2; a possible D gene is TRBD1 (6 bases). Per the germline V gene, CDR1 is SNHLY and CDR2 is FYNNEI. The CDR3 length is 14 residues. V was pared by 7 bases and J by 4 bases, with 13 bases between. The CDR3 spells CASIRTAATGELFF. For the CDR3, the DNA is TGTGCCAGCATTCGGACAGCAGCCACCGGGGAGCTGTTTTTT.

In DNA form, the CDR3 reads TGCAGCGTTTGGACAGTCACAGATACGCAGTATTTT. Translating it yields CSVWTVTDTQYF. J is TRBJ2-3 and V is TRBV29-1; D might be TRBD1 (6 bases). The germline V and J ends were trimmed by 5 bases and 2 bases, with 8 bases remaining between them. Germline assignment: CDR1 SQVTM and CDR2 ANQGSEA. The CDR3 contains 12 residues.

J is TRBJ2-3 and V is TRBV5-1; no firm D call. Trimming took off 2 bases at V and 0 bases at J, with 10 bases between the two ends. The CDR3 extends over 15 amino acids. The germline V gene has CDR1 SGHRS and CDR2 YFSETQ. The CDR3: CASSLSDPSTDTQYF. As DNA, the CDR3 is TGCGCCAGCAGCTTATCTGATCCTAGCACAGATACGCAGTATTTT.

The chain recombines TRBV15 with TRBJ2-3; D possibly corresponds to TRBD1 (6 bases). Germline CDR1 and CDR2: LNHNV and YYDKDF (reference sequence). The CDR3 is made up of 14 amino acids. The ends were cut back, 6 bases at V and 8 bases at J, with 18 bases in the middle. CDR3 region: CATSPDSPQSTQYF. The CDR3 DNA reads as TGTGCCACCAGTCCGGACAGCCCCCAAAGTACGCAGTATTTT.

In the case of this clone: The identical CDR3 is also encoded by other nucleotide sequences in the sample. The rearrangement joins TRBV18 to TRBJ2-7; D assignment may be TRBD1 or TRBD2 (5 bases each). Trimming removed 3 bases from V and 6 bases from J, with 12 bases in between. The CDR3 contains 13 residues. Germline V lookup: CDR1 KGHSH, CDR2 LQKENI. This CDR3 reads CASSPVSGGEQYF. The CDR3 nucleotides read TGTGCCAGCTCACCGGTGAGTGGGGGCGAGCAGTACTTC. Together with reference TRBV18 and TRBJ2-7, the CDR3 gives the full variable domain: NAGVMQNPRHLVRRRGQEARLRCSPMKGHSHVYWYRQLPEEGLKFMVYLQKENIIDESGMPKERFSAEFPKEGPSILRIQQVVRGDSAAYFCASSPVSGGEQYFGPGTRLTVT.